The entry below gives a single TCR beta chain sequence along with its context. What it binds is unknown. This sample is drawn from a study of T cell responses to AZD1222 COVID-19 vaccine. Here immunoSEQ multiplex PCR was the method, and the copy in TCRdb shows in-frame clones only, minus some. The sample carries about 170,000 clones, 90% recorded once. Whole-study findings and limits: Spike-specific TCR breadth and depth went up after people got two AZD1222 doses. Possibly, clonal diversity was underestimated; donors were largely white British and included more females.

Trimming shortened V by 0 bases and J by 2 bases, and 14 bases separated the two germline ends. The germline gives CDR1 SGDLS, CDR2 YYNGEE. The CDR3 extends over 16 amino acids. Sequencing used peripheral blood, obtained on day 0 of AZD1222 vaccination. V is TRBV9 and J is TRBJ1-1; TRBD1 is a possible D gene (5 bases). The sequence came from an adult in good health. CDR3 sequence reads: CASSVATTGTNTEAFF. In DNA form, the CDR3 reads TGTGCCAGCAGCGTAGCTACCACGGGGACCAACACTGAAGCTTTCTTT.